One sample yielded the 28 T cell receptor beta chains listed below, sequenced in a study of identical twins. One entry per CDR3 protein, called by TCRdb with MiXCR from the 5' RACE reads. The profile covers about 250,000 distinct CDR3 sequences, with over 12% appearing a single time and about 9% taken by the ten largest. What was sequenced was memory (CD45RO+) T cells sorted from blood. All receptors derive from a woman between 18 and 29 years old in good health.

In this sample, this clonotype is medium-sized. V gene TRBV12-3 or TRBV12-4 combines with J gene TRBJ1-3, with 7 bases lining up with TRBD1. Losses at the gene ends were 6 bases for V and 0 bases for J; bases not matched to a gene: 8. The CDR3 extends over 16 amino acids. The CDR3 loop is CASRLTGTSSGNTIYF. The CDR3 DNA reads as TGTGCCAGCAGATTGACAGGGACCTCCTCTGGAAACACCATATATTTT.

This clonotype was picked up a small number of times. This chain links TRBV13 with TRBJ2-1; 7 nucleotides line up with TRBD2. Per the germline V gene, CDR1 is PRHDT and CDR2 is FYEKMQ (reference sequence). The J segment lost 8 bases and the V segment lost 8 bases, leaving 6 bases of the junction unmatched. The CDR3 sequence is 12 residues long. CDR3 in DNA: TGTGCCAGCCGTGGAGGGAGGGATGAGCAGTTCTTC. It translates to CASRGGRDEQFF.

The chain combines TRBV5-1 with TRBJ2-2; a weak D match, TRBD2 (6 bases). The length of the CDR3 is 15 residues. Trimming took 2 bases from V and 4 from J, leaving 12 bases between them. Germline CDR1 SGHRS, CDR2 YFSETQ. CDR3 DNA: TGCGCCAGCAGCTTACAAACTAGCAGCACCGGGGAGCTGTTTTTT. It codes for CASSLQTSSTGELFF.

This clonotype was detected a few times. The rearrangement joins TRBV6-4 to TRBJ2-2; D is possibly TRBD2 (6 bases). V lost 2 bases, J lost 6 bases, and 10 bases lay in between. The CDR3 runs 14 residues. Germline V gives CDR1 MRHNA, CDR2 SNTAGT. CDR3: CASSDNGGAGELFF. The CDR3 DNA reads as TGTGCCAGCAGTGACAACGGCGGGGCCGGGGAGCTGTTTTTT.

This clonotype appeared a few times. J is TRBJ2-1 and V is TRBV4-3; 9 bases map to TRBD2. CDR3 length equals 15 residues. In germline, CDR1 is LGHNA, CDR2 YSLEER. Trimming at V came to 9 bases and at J to 8 bases, leaving 14 bases not matched to a gene. The CDR3 DNA reads as TGCGCCAGTAGTAGCGGGAGCAAGACATTGGATGAGCAGTTCTTC. Its protein product is CASSSGSKTLDEQFF.

The sample holds a few counts of this clonotype. V gene TRBV6-1 combines with J gene TRBJ1-4; tentatively, D is TRBD1 (5 bases). The germline V and J ends were trimmed by 8 bases and 7 bases, with 17 bases remaining between them. Per germline, CDR1 MNHNS and CDR2 SASEGT. This CDR3 spans 14 amino acids. The CDR3 region is CASGLFGGVEKLFF. CDR3 in DNA: TGTGCCAGCGGCCTATTTGGGGGGGTTGAAAAACTGTTTTTT.

This clonotype was picked up a small number of times. The chain uses TRBV11-3 and TRBJ1-2, with 12 nucleotides matching TRBD1. Germline trimming cut 5 bases from V and 7 bases from J; bases unmatched to any gene: 11. The V gene's germline CDR1 is SGHNT and CDR2 YENEEA. CDR3 length equals 16 residues. The chain's CDR3 is CASSPPGQGAQSGYTF. The CDR3 DNA follows: TGTGCCAGCAGCCCACCGGGACAGGGGGCTCAAAGTGGCTACACCTTC.

This clonotype has a count of ten or more. The chain employs TRBV3-1 and TRBJ2-3; D uncertain. With 4 bases removed from V and 2 bases from J, the gap between germline ends came to 4 bases. The V gene's germline CDR1 is LGHDT and CDR2 YNNKEL (reference sequence). The CDR3 loop spans 12 amino acids. This CDR3 reads CASSRYTDTQYF. For the CDR3, the DNA is TGTGCCAGCAGCCGCTACACAGATACGCAGTATTTT.

The sample holds a few counts of this clonotype. The chain is built from TRBV10-3 and TRBJ2-1; a possible D gene is TRBD2 (5 bases). The CDR3 has 16 residues. Germline loops: CDR1 ENHRY, CDR2 SYGVKD. Trimming cost V 6 bases and J 3 bases, with 18 bases left between them. Written as DNA, the CDR3 is TGTGCCATCAGGGATGCCCAGCTAGCCGGCTACAATGAGCAGTTCTTC. It yields the protein CAIRDAQLAGYNEQFF.

This chain joins TRBV5-6 and TRBJ1-1, with D possibly being TRBD1 (6 bases). V was trimmed by 1 base and J by 8 bases, leaving 12 bases between them. The CDR3 contains 13 residues. The germline V gene encodes CDR1 SGHDT and CDR2 YYEEEE. CDR3 sequence: CASSLRTGIEAFF. The CDR3 nucleotides read TGTGCCAGCAGCTTGCGTACAGGGATCGAAGCTTTCTTT.

The chain recombines TRBV18 with TRBJ2-7; D assignment may be TRBD1 or TRBD2 (5 bases each). V was trimmed by 0 bases and J by 7 bases, leaving 22 bases between them. Germline CDR1 reads KGHSH; CDR2 reads LQKENI. The CDR3 covers 17 residues. CDR3 nucleotide sequence: TGTGCCAGCTCACCACCTGGGGGAGCACGGCATAAGGCGGAGCAGTACTTC. Translated, it gives CASSPPGGARHKAEQYF.

This clonotype appeared a few times. The J gene is TRBJ1-2, the V gene TRBV12-3 or TRBV12-4; 7 nucleotides align to TRBD1. This CDR3 comprises 12 residues. The junction had 8 bases not matched to a gene; V was cut back by 2 bases and J by 14 bases. This chain's CDR3 is CASSLRQGRETF. The CDR3 coding sequence is TGTGCCAGCAGTTTAAGACAGGGTCGGGAAACCTTC.

The chain carries TRBV3-1 and TRBJ1-2; D is unclear. The V end was cut by 2 bases, the J end by 1 base, with 5 bases between. The CDR3 has 13 amino acids. Germline V lookup: CDR1 LGHDT, CDR2 YNNKEL (reference sequence). CDR3 DNA sequence: TGTGCCAGCAGCCAACGGGGTAACTATGGCTACACCTTC. This translates into CASSQRGNYGYTF.

This clonotype was observed a handful of times. The rearrangement joins TRBV9 to TRBJ2-7, with 10 bases that match TRBD2. Per the germline V gene, CDR1 is SGDLS and CDR2 is YYNGEE. V gave up 0 bases and J gave up 3 bases; unmatched junction bases: 6. The length of the CDR3 is 16 residues. The CDR3: CASSVGGSGGGYEQYF. CDR3 DNA sequence: TGTGCCAGCAGCGTAGGAGGGAGCGGGGGGGGCTACGAGCAGTACTTC.

The V and J genes are TRBV20-1 and TRBJ2-3; 10 nucleotides align to TRBD2. Germline CDR1 reads DFQATT; CDR2 reads SNEGSKA (reference sequence). The CDR3 totals 14 residues. With V trimmed by 6 bases and J by 6 bases, 9 bases remained unmatched. In nucleotides, the CDR3 is TGCAGTGCACCTCTAGCGGGGGTATTGGATACGCAGTATTTT. This codes for CSAPLAGVLDTQYF.

The table lists this clonotype with a few counts. V is TRBV5-5 and J is TRBJ2-2; tentative D call: TRBD2 (6 bases). The CDR3 totals 16 residues. The germline V and J ends were trimmed by 2 bases and 2 bases, with 13 bases remaining between them. Germline V gene sequence: CDR1 SGHKS, CDR2 YYEKEE (reference sequence). In DNA form, the CDR3 reads TGTGCCAGCAGCTTCTCCATCGGGGGAAACACCGGGGAGCTGTTTTTT. Its protein product is CASSFSIGGNTGELFF.

The genes are TRBV5-1 and TRBJ2-1; 7 bases align to TRBD2. Trimming cost V 0 bases and J 2 bases; bases outside gene matches: 8. The CDR3 consists of 17 residues. The germline gives CDR1 SGHRS, CDR2 YFSETQ. In DNA, the CDR3 is TGCGCCAGCAGCTTGGATCGGGGGGAGCGGCCCTACAATGAGCAGTTCTTC. Amino acid sequence: CASSLDRGERPYNEQFF. The full variable domain, completed using reference TRBV5-1 and TRBJ2-1, is KAGVTQTPRYLIKTRGQQVTLSCSPISGHRSVSWYQQTPGQGLQFLFEYFSETQRNKGNFPGRFSGRQFSNSRSEMNVSTLELGDSALYLCASSLDRGERPYNEQFFGPGTRLTVL.

The table lists this clonotype with a few counts. This chain joins TRBV5-1 and TRBJ2-2; D gene uncertain. With 0 bases removed from V and 6 bases from J, the gap between germline ends came to 6 bases. CDR3 size: 13 residues. The V gene's germline CDR1 is SGHRS and CDR2 YFSETQ. CDR3 sequence (DNA): TGCGCCAGCAGCTTGGTAGTAGCCGGGGAGCTGTTTTTT. The encoded protein is CASSLVVAGELFF.

The chain links TRBV5-6 to TRBJ2-7; no firm D call. The CDR3 spans 16 residues. Germline values: CDR1 SGHDT, CDR2 YYEEEE. Trimming shortened V by 0 bases and J by 1 base, and 14 bases separated the two germline ends. The CDR3 DNA reads TGTGCCAGCAGCTTGGGACCCCCAAAGGATTCCTACGAGCAGTACTTC. Protein: CASSLGPPKDSYEQYF.

This chain uses TRBV20-1 with TRBJ1-1; no reliable D call. Trimming took off 3 bases at V and 4 bases at J, with 6 bases between the two ends. The CDR3 loop spans 11 amino acids. Germline loops: CDR1 DFQATT, CDR2 SNEGSKA (reference sequence). For the CDR3, the DNA is TGCAGTGCTAGTTGGCTCACTGAAGCTTTCTTT. Translated: CSASWLTEAFF.

This clonotype was seen ten or more times. The rearrangement joins TRBV7-8 to TRBJ2-1; 7 nucleotides line up with TRBD2. The CDR3 is made up of 14 amino acids. The V gene end was trimmed by 3 bases and the J gene end by 7 bases; junction bases not matched to a gene: 6. The germline gives CDR1 SGHVS, CDR2 FQNEAQ. CDR3 in DNA: TGTGCCAGCAGCTTGGGGGGGTTTGTAAATGAGCAGTTCTTC. It yields the protein CASSLGGFVNEQFF.

This clonotype came up many times. V is TRBV3-1 and J is TRBJ2-1; D is unresolved. Germline values: CDR1 LGHDT, CDR2 YNNKEL (reference sequence). Trimming left V 1 base short and J 15 bases short, with 10 bases between. The CDR3 has 11 amino acids. CDR3 nucleotide sequence: TGTGCCAGCAGCCAAGCGTCAAAACGGTTCTTC. Translated, it gives CASSQASKRFF.

This clonotype was seen repeatedly, ten times or more. J is TRBJ2-1 and V is TRBV7-9; 8 bases agree with TRBD1. Losses at the gene ends were 7 bases for V and 10 bases for J; bases not matched to a gene: 15. Germline V CDR1 and CDR2: SEHNR, FQNEAQ (reference sequence). This CDR3 spans 15 amino acids. The CDR3 nucleotides read TGTGCCAGCACCGCCGAGACAGGGGCTCGTGGAGAGCAGTTCTTC. The encoded protein is CASTAETGARGEQFF.

This clonotype was detected ten times or more. The chain couples TRBV20-1 to TRBJ1-5, with D unresolved. The CDR3 has 15 residues. V lost 2 bases, J lost 5 bases, and 16 bases lay in between. Germline V lookup: CDR1 DFQATT, CDR2 SNEGSKA (reference sequence). The CDR3 sequence is CSARPQNTEHQPQHF. The CDR3 DNA reads as TGCAGTGCTAGACCTCAAAACACCGAGCATCAGCCCCAGCATTTT.

CDR3 sequence reads: CASSLVAASGYNEQFF. The CDR3 nucleotides are TGTGCCAGCAGCTTAGTGGCGGCTAGCGGATACAATGAGCAGTTCTTC. J is TRBJ2-1 and V is TRBV7-2; 7 bases match TRBD2. V dropped 1 base and J dropped 4; count of bases not matched to a gene: 7. This CDR3 comprises 16 residues. The germline CDR1 and CDR2 sequences are SGHTA and FQGNSA.

J is TRBJ2-5 and V is TRBV20-1; 10 bases agree with TRBD2. The V and J ends lost 4 bases and 2 bases, in that order; junction bases with no gene match: 7. Per the germline V gene, CDR1 is DFQATT and CDR2 is SNEGSKA (reference sequence). The length of the CDR3 is 15 residues. CDR3 coding DNA: TGCAGTGCTATTCTAGCGGGGGAACCTCAAGAGACCCAGTACTTC. The encoded protein is CSAILAGEPQETQYF.

This clonotype was picked up a small number of times. The chain combines TRBV3-1 with TRBJ2-7; 8 bases fit TRBD1. The ends lost 4 bases at V and 5 bases at J; junction bases unmatched: 7. The V gene's germline CDR1 is LGHDT and CDR2 YNNKEL (reference sequence). This CDR3 comprises 14 residues. CDR3 DNA: TGTGCCAGCAGCCGGGCAGGGGGCTTCAACGAGCAGTACTTC. Protein product: CASSRAGGFNEQYF.

This chain links TRBV6-9 with TRBJ1-6; 7 bases fit TRBD1. The CDR3 length is 17 residues. Germline trimming cut 0 bases from V and 9 bases from J; bases unmatched to any gene: 11. The germline CDR1 and CDR2 sequences are MNHGY and SVAAGI. This CDR3 reads CASSYSPTGENASPLHF. The CDR3, as DNA: TGTGCCAGCAGTTATTCGCCCACAGGGGAGAATGCTTCACCCCTCCACTTT.